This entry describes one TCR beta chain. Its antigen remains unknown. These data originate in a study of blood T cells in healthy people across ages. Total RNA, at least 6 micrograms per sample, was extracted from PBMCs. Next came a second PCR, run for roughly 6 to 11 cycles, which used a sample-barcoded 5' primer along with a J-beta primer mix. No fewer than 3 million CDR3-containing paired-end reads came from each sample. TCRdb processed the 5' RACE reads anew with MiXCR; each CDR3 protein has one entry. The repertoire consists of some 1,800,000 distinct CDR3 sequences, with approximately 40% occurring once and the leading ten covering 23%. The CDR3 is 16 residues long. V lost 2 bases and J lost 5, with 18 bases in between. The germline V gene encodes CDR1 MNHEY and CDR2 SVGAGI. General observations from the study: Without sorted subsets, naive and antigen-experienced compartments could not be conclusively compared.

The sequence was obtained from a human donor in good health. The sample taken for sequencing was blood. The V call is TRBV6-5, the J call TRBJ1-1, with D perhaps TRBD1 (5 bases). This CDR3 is CASSYPVGGQGTEAFF. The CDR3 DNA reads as TGTGCCAGCAGTTACCCGGTGGGGGGTCAAGGGACTGAAGCTTTCTTT.